These T cell receptor beta chains were read from a single sample in a study of PD-1 blockade in classical Hodgkin lymphoma. Sequenced by immunoSEQ multiplex PCR; TCRdb stores in-frame clones only, minus some. This repertoire shows some 10,000 clones, 80% found once; its top ten account for about 37%. The sample in question was peripheral blood mononuclear cells (PBMCs), obtained before the second cycle of nivolumab. These receptor sequences come from a human donor with classical Hodgkin lymphoma. Each CDR3 is given with its conserved first and last residue. Each record gives: clone size, J gene, V gene, D gene, CDR3 length, CDR3 protein, CDR3 DNA. A D gene is named only where the DNA matches it firmly. Not all rows give a size; the values are once, few, many and, for expanded clones, a class.

NA | TRBJ1-1 | TRBV5-1 | NA | 15 | CASSLGTRGGTEAFF | TGCGCCAGCAGCTTGGGGACCCGAGGGGGCACTGAAGCTTTCTTT
NA | TRBJ2-7 | TRBV7-9 | NA | 14 | CASSLETEPYEQYF | TGTGCCAGCAGCTTGGAGACGGAACCCTACGAGCAGTACTTC
NA | TRBJ2-3 | TRBV6-4 | NA | 14 | CASSEGGDGDTQYF | TGTGCCAGCAGTGAGGGCGGGGATGGAGATACGCAGTATTTT
NA | TRBJ1-2 | TRBV7-8 | NA | 14 | CASSLSPTGYGYTF | TGTGCCAGCAGCTTAAGCCCCACCGGCTATGGCTACACCTTC
NA | TRBJ1-2 | TRBV5-1 | TRBD1 | 15 | CASRSGTGSNYGYTF | TGCGCCAGCAGGTCCGGGACAGGGTCTAACTATGGCTACACCTTC
once | TRBJ1-2 | TRBV4-1 | NA | 17 | CASSPWVVTGKKDGYTF | TGCGCCAGCAGCCCGTGGGTGGTGACAGGAAAAAAAGATGGCTACACCTTC
NA | TRBJ2-3 | TRBV10-1 | NA | 13 | CASSEAGPDTQYF | TGCGCCAGCAGTGAGGCGGGCCCAGATACGCAGTATTTT
NA | TRBJ2-2 | TRBV9 | TRBD1 | 17 | CASSLGVGGFDTGELFF | TGTGCCAGCAGCTTAGGGGTAGGGGGCTTTGACACCGGGGAGCTGTTTTTT
NA | TRBJ1-6 | TRBV9 | NA | 14 | CASSTRGYSSPLHF | TGTGCCAGCAGCACGAGAGGGTACAGTTCACCCCTCCACTTT
few | TRBJ1-5 | TRBV13 | NA | 13 | CASSTVGSQPQHF | TGTGCCAGCAGTACAGTCGGTAGTCAGCCCCAGCATTTT
few | TRBJ1-5 | TRBV19 | NA | 12 | CASTRGDQPQHF | TGTGCCAGTACTCGGGGAGATCAGCCCCAGCATTTT
NA | TRBJ2-6 | TRBV7-3 | NA | 19 | CASSLRSYNQGTGANVLTF | TGTGCCAGCAGCTTACGGTCCTATAATCAGGGGACTGGGGCCAACGTCCTGACTTTC
NA | TRBJ2-3 | TRBV4-1 | TRBD2 | 17 | CASSPSGGGGRRDTQYF | TGCGCCAGCAGCCCCTCGGGGGGGGGAGGGCGAAGAGATACGCAGTATTTT
medium-sized | TRBJ1-1 | TRBV30 | NA | 14 | CAWSVLGWATEAFF | TGTGCCTGGAGTGTCCTGGGGTGGGCCACTGAAGCTTTCTTT
NA | TRBJ2-1 | TRBV6-6 | TRBD2 | 15 | CASSYEGTRNNEQFF | TGTGCCAGCAGTTACGAGGGGACTAGAAACAATGAGCAGTTCTTC
medium-sized | TRBJ1-1 | TRBV2 | NA | 13 | CASTTEPNTEAFF | TGTGCCAGTACTACAGAGCCTAACACTGAAGCTTTCTTT
NA | TRBJ2-1 | TRBV2 | NA | 16 | CASSDPGSGSYNEQFF | TGTGCCAGCAGTGACCCCGGGAGCGGGTCCTACAATGAGCAGTTCTTC
NA | TRBJ2-3 | TRBV2 | NA | 17 | CASSDSDLDSIPDTQYF | TGTGCCAGCAGTGACAGCGACCTAGACAGTATACCAGATACGCAGTATTTT
NA | TRBJ2-2 | TRBV5-4 | TRBD2 | 13 | CASAGANTGELFF | TGTGCCAGCGCGGGAGCAAACACCGGGGAGCTGTTTTTT
NA | TRBJ1-4 | TRBV6-1 | NA | 15 | CASSVSVATNEKLFF | TGTGCCAGCAGTGTGTCGGTTGCAACTAATGAAAAACTGTTTTTT
NA | TRBJ2-2 | TRBV10-1 | TRBD1 | 15 | CASSPDRGGTGELFF | TGCGCCAGCAGCCCCGACAGGGGTGGCACCGGGGAGCTGTTTTTT
NA | TRBJ1-1 | TRBV28 | NA | 12 | CASSLDKVSAFF | TGTGCCAGCAGTCTCGACAAAGTGTCAGCTTTCTTT
NA | TRBJ2-5 | TRBV6-4 | NA | 15 | CASSDSVGGEETQYF | TGTGCCAGCAGTGACTCGGTAGGGGGGGAAGAGACCCAGTACTTC
NA | TRBJ1-5 | TRBV2 | TRBD1 | 15 | CASIRDRAGNQPQHF | TGTGCCAGCATTCGGGACAGGGCGGGCAATCAGCCCCAGCATTTT
NA | TRBJ2-5 | TRBV27 | NA | 13 | CASSLDGGETQYF | TGTGCCAGCAGTTTAGATGGGGGGGAGACCCAGTACTTC
NA | TRBJ2-7 | TRBV19 | TRBD1 | 14 | CASSLPDRSEEQYF | TGTGCCAGTAGCCTCCCGGACAGGTCGGAAGAGCAGTACTTC
NA | TRBJ2-7 | TRBV5-1 | NA | 12 | CASSQDTYEQYF | TGCGCCAGCAGCCAGGATACCTACGAGCAGTACTTC
NA | TRBJ2-7 | TRBV30 | NA | 11 | CAWSVKYEQYF | TGTGCCTGGAGTGTAAAGTACGAGCAGTACTTC